These T cell receptor beta chains were read from a single sample in a study of radiotherapy plus CTLA-4 blockade in lung cancer. TCRdb keeps only in-frame clones here, not all; method: immunoSEQ multiplex PCR. The sample has roughly 100,000 clones, around 84% seen once. The sequences come from peripheral blood, collected from a patient treated with radiotherapy plus ipilimumab. These receptors all stem from a human donor with non-small cell lung cancer that progressed on radiotherapy plus ipilimumab. Each CDR3 is given without its conserved first and last residue. The order of the fields is clone size, V gene, J gene, CDR3 protein. Size tells how often a clone was seen (once, few, many) or the class of an expanded clone, and some rows leave it out.

>-|TRBV6-1|TRBJ1-1
ASSVDRGQAEAF
>few|TRBV15|TRBJ2-1
ATSGQREGYNEQF
>once|TRBV2|TRBJ1-2
ASSAGTAYGYT
>once|TRBV6-1|TRBJ2-7
ASSWGSSYEQY
>-|TRBV7-6|TRBJ2-1
ASSPKTGQGTGEQF
>-|TRBV10-3|TRBJ2-1
AISGTGSYNEQF
>-|TRBV5-4|TRBJ1-1
ASSFGGPKGTEAF
>-|TRBV28|TRBJ1-5
ASSFQGSQPQH
>-|TRBV12-2|TRBJ2-1
ASRLASVTANEQF
>-|TRBV4-1|TRBJ1-4
ASSQDGSRTTNEKLF
>-|TRBV6-5|TRBJ2-1
ASSYEQGAYNEQF
>-|TRBV7-2|TRBJ1-5
ASSLESNQPQH
>-|TRBV15|TRBJ2-5
ATSERTGGETQY
>-|TRBV18|TRBJ2-3
ASSPPRESDTQY
>-|TRBV29-1|TRBJ2-1
SSSLAGGGNEQF
>-|TRBV6-1|TRBJ1-2
ASSVSLPPNYGYT
>once|TRBV7-2|TRBJ1-5
ASGVFVAQPQH
>-|TRBV30|TRBJ1-1
AWSGGGGLVAEAF
>-|TRBV29-1|TRBJ2-5
SVEGTEGPQETQY
>-|TRBV2|TRBJ2-1
ASSAESYNEQF
>-|TRBV7-6|TRBJ1-3
ASSYTSRVDTIY
>-|TRBV2|TRBJ2-7
ASIQDRGGEQY
>-|TRBV7-8|TRBJ2-1
ASSRDYRDNEQF
>few|TRBV9|TRBJ2-1
ASSPPGGTSGYNEQF
>-|TRBV6-5|TRBJ1-2
ASPPREGLCYGYT
>-|TRBV4-1|TRBJ2-2
ASSQEPGQNTGELF
>-|TRBV29-1|TRBJ2-3
SVDWVADTQY
>-|TRBV19|TRBJ1-5
ASSFALSGGYQPQH
>once|TRBV2|TRBJ1-1
ASVRERHTEAF
>-|TRBV2|TRBJ1-5
ASSERGGGNQPQH
>-|TRBV28|TRBJ1-5
ASSLWAGTGGQPQH
>once|TRBV4-1|TRBJ2-5
ASSQDGAREKTQY
>-|TRBV25-1|TRBJ2-2
ASSHLAGGPGGELF
>-|TRBV28|TRBJ2-3
ASSFELVQSTDTQY
>-|TRBV5-1|TRBJ1-1
ASSPRAGRDTEAF
>-|TRBV7-2|TRBJ2-3
ASSFSHSTDTQY
>-|TRBV10-1|TRBJ2-2
ASSSGAGELF
>-|TRBV11-2|TRBJ1-1
ASSLDVVQGFTEAF
>-|TRBV9|TRBJ2-1
ASSVFSGESYNEQF
>-|TRBV6-5|TRBJ1-3
ASRNQGSGNTIY
>-|TRBV28|TRBJ2-1
ASSFVEQF
>many|TRBV28|TRBJ2-7
ASSSPDSPSYEQY
>-|TRBV29-1|TRBJ1-1
SVEIGSTNTEAF
>-|TRBV5-4|TRBJ2-7
ASRKSTGGVSEQY
>-|TRBV6-1|TRBJ1-5
ASSEMSTGKWRQH
>-|TRBV9|TRBJ2-5
ASSGIAVNKETQY
>once|TRBV7-3|TRBJ2-6
ASSFRTGWAGANVLT
>-|TRBV5-1|TRBJ2-2
ASSLGFGSGHGELF
>-|TRBV30|TRBJ2-4
AWRSRLAKNIQY
>-|TRBV4-1|TRBJ2-6
ASSPLGQGTPSGANVLT
>few|TRBV19|TRBJ2-1
ASSIGVRWDEQF
>once|TRBV30|TRBJ1-4
AWSNNEKLF
>-|TRBV6-5|TRBJ1-2
ASRRDGSYGYT
>-|TRBV4-2|TRBJ2-1
ASSQDLSEEQF
>-|TRBV30|TRBJ2-1
AWSVRSAYNEQF
>-|TRBV6-1|TRBJ2-1
ASSDQEYNEQF
>-|TRBV5-6|TRBJ2-7
ASSFAGEQY
>once|TRBV30|TRBJ2-7
AWTQGGYEQY